The TCR beta chain under discussion was sequenced for a study of blood T cell repertoires in COVID-19 (dated by TCRdb to 2018 to 2021). As for the study more broadly: Samples covering the acute and convalescent phases of COVID-19 were provided by collaborators in the United States, Italy and Spain. The prospective study material was composed of cDNA or gDNA derived from T cells, B-cell-depleted T cells, or PBMCs. Deeply sampled blood TCRbeta repertoires from subjects exposed to, actively infected with, or recovered from COVID-19 were included in the dataset. A freely available public database, intended as a resource for researchers studying the immune response to SARS-CoV-2, is where the repertoires were released. Samples came from the ongoing ImmuneRACE study (first 160 participants) plus 1,254 subjects from 6 global collaborators. A de-identified subject ID, COVID-19 status, age in years and sex were almost always included in the sample metadata. HLA class I and class II types, where available, came from metadata supplied by the sample provider rather than from assay-based typing. Broader findings and caveats from the paper: How much clinical and demographic metadata was included differed by source and by participant, and the metadata was provided uncurated.

Collaborating institutions collected whole blood in K2EDTA tubes following their own protocols. For TCRbeta analysis, collaborators shipped samples as frozen whole blood, isolated PBMCs, or DNA extracted from either of those sample types. This clone was observed a single time. This clone's antigen is unknown. No much larger clone exists at a distance of one base, and base qualities are not known. The immunoSEQ Assay, a bias-controlled multiplex PCR, was used to amplify TCRbeta CDR3 regions from genomic DNA. Per the authors' processing: Within the assay, amplification of reference gene primers was used to estimate how many nucleated cells each sample contained. To quantify the absolute abundance of each unique TCRbeta CDR3 rearrangement, sequence reads were collapsed and filtered. For each sample, productive Simpson clonality was calculated by taking the square root of Simpson's diversity index across productive rearrangements. In TCRdb, the immuneACCESS table is reduced to in-frame sequences with V and J assigned. These tables do not hold every clone; where another copy was compared, an unresolved V gene accounts for under half, and the others remain unexplained. V and J calls and clone size are given by that table; D and trimming were obtained from the DNA. Present in this sample are over 200,000 clones, more than 70% of which were seen just once. About 5.7% of the sample is held by the ten biggest clonotypes.

As encoded in the germline V gene (reference sequence), CDR1 is LNHDA while CDR2 is SQIVND. Compared with germline, V lacks 6 bases and J lacks 5 bases; bases without a gene match: 8. Taken from cysteine to phenylalanine, the CDR3 has 16 residues. Only the CDR3 region is kept as DNA, spanning 48 bases read in frame from base 1. The sample taken for sequencing was peripheral blood. The rearranged chain carries TRBV19 and TRBJ2-3; the junction holds 13 bases that match TRBD2. The source is a man at least 80 years old with acute or convalescent COVID-19. The CDR3 sequence is CASRGLAGLHQDTQYF. The base sequence is TGTGCCAGTAGGGGACTAGCGGGGCTACACCAAGATACGCAGTATTTT. With the rest looked up from the reference TRBV19 and TRBJ2-3 genes rather than sequenced, the full variable domain is DGGITQSPKYLFRKEGQNVTLSCEQNLNHDAMYWYRQDPGQGLRLIYYSQIVNDFQKGDIAEGYSVSREKKESFPLTVTSAQKNPTAFYLCASRGLAGLHQDTQYFGPGTRLTVL.